This TCR beta chain was observed in a study of OX40 agonist ivuxolimab in advanced cancers. Study-level points and caveats: CD8+ T cells (on average) carried more expanded clones than CD4+ T cells.

If patients had autoimmune disease history or systemic immunosuppression, they were excluded. Comment on this clone: The antigen is unknown.

Sequenced by immunoSEQ multiplex PCR; TCRdb stores in-frame clones only, minus some. The sample includes tens of thousands of clones, around nine tenths of them seen just once. This CDR3 is built from 14 residues. Losses at the gene ends were 4 bases for V and 2 bases for J; bases not matched to a gene: 3. The germline gives CDR1 GTSNPN, CDR2 SVGIG (reference sequence). Sequences were derived from CD4+ or CD8+ T cells sorted from blood, sampled in a trial of the OX40 agonist ivuxolimab. The rearrangement uses TRBV30 and TRBJ2-4, with TRBD1 matching over 9 bases. This receptor was taken from an adult with an advanced solid tumor such as melanoma, head and neck, liver or kidney cancer. The CDR3 coding sequence is TGTGCCTGGAAGGACAGGGGATCCAAAAACATTCAGTACTTC. Amino acid sequence: CAWKDRGSKNIQYF.